This T cell receptor beta chain was sequenced during a study of cytomegalovirus exposure and HLA in healthy donors. As for the study in general: The same platform used for the 600 to 750 first-cohort repertoires was also used for the 120 validation repertoires, as a later analysis reported.

The CDR3 extends over 14 amino acids. V was cut by 1 base and J by 6 bases, with 12 bases left in between. From germline, CDR1 is MGHDK and CDR2 SYGVNS. Regarding this clone: Its specificity is unknown.

Measured with immunoSEQ multiplex PCR; TCRdb has only the in-frame clones, and not every one. The table includes nearly 110,000 clones, around 89% detected once. Whole-study results and caveats: A few of the chains that were CMV-associated were confirmed in vitro to be specific for CMV antigens.

This clonotype originated in a woman in her late teens or twenties in good health and CMV-seropositive. V is TRBV25-1 and J is TRBJ1-2, with D uncertain. The sequenced material came from PBMCs. DNA for the CDR3: TGTGCCAGCAGTGAATCTCACGGGAAGGATGGCTACACCTTC. It is translated as CASSESHGKDGYTF.